A single sample is the source of the 13 T cell receptor beta chains below, sequenced in a study of shared clonotypes between healthy human individuals. Profiling relied on immunoSEQ multiplex PCR, and the TCRdb table lists in-frame clones only, not all of them. This table has approximately 620,000 clones, roughly 97% appearing once. The sample taken for sequencing was naive CD4+ T cells sorted from blood. Subset denoted: CD45RA+ positively selected. Every receptor here comes from a woman aged 25 to 39 in good health.

The chain employs TRBV19 and TRBJ1-3; D remains unclear. Germline V gene lookup returns CDR1 LNHDA and CDR2 SQIVND (reference sequence). CDR3 size: 12 residues. V lost 11 bases, J lost 0 bases, and 8 bases lay in between. CDR3 nucleotides: TGTGCCTCCCGGAGCTCTGGAAACACCATATATTTT. This encodes CASRSSGNTIYF.

The chain links TRBV4-1 to TRBJ2-3; 9 positions agree with TRBD2. Trimming removed 6 bases from V and 0 bases from J; junction bases left unmatched: 7. This CDR3 comprises 16 residues. Germline CDR1 and CDR2: MGHRA and YSYEKL. Here the CDR3 DNA reads TGCGCCAGCAGGCGCGGACTAGCGTCTAGCACAGATACGCAGTATTTT. Protein product: CASRRGLASSTDTQYF.

This chain links TRBV6-4 with TRBJ2-3, with D possibly matching TRBD1 (5 bases). Germline V CDR1 and CDR2: MRHNA, SNTAGT. The ends were cut back, 3 bases at V and 0 bases at J, with 7 bases in the middle. The CDR3 is 14 residues long. The CDR3 nucleotides read TGTGCCAGCAGTGAGCAGGGCAGCACAGATACGCAGTATTTT. Translated: CASSEQGSTDTQYF.

The rearrangement links TRBV6-5 to TRBJ1-4; D is perhaps TRBD1 (5 bases). The CDR3 is 15 residues long. Looked up from germline, CDR1 is MNHEY and CDR2 is SVGAGI. Between the trimmed V and J ends, which lost 2 bases and 4 bases, there was a span of 11 bases. The CDR3 reads CASSYGGDLNEKLFF. CDR3 nucleotides: TGTGCCAGCAGTTACGGGGGGGACCTTAATGAAAAACTGTTTTTT.

Turning to this clone: The identical CDR3 is also encoded by other nucleotide sequences in the sample. V usage is TRBV5-1 and J usage is TRBJ2-7, with D hard to call. V was pared by 0 bases and J by 2 bases, with 3 bases between. Germline values: CDR1 SGHRS, CDR2 YFSETQ. The CDR3 runs 12 residues. CDR3 sequence (DNA): TGCGCCAGCAGCTTGGATACCTACGAGCAGTACTTC. The encoded protein is CASSLDTYEQYF. Combining the CDR3 with reference TRBV5-1 and TRBJ2-7 gives the whole variable domain KAGVTQTPRYLIKTRGQQVTLSCSPISGHRSVSWYQQTPGQGLQFLFEYFSETQRNKGNFPGRFSGRQFSNSRSEMNVSTLELGDSALYLCASSLDTYEQYFGPGTRLTVT.

This sequence joins TRBV28 and TRBJ1-1; 7 bases are a match to TRBD1. Germline trimming cut 7 bases from V and 2 bases from J; bases unmatched to any gene: 10. Germline V gives CDR1 MDHEN, CDR2 SYDVKM. The CDR3 consists of 15 residues. This CDR3 reads CASNYVGGTNTEAFF. Here the CDR3 DNA reads TGTGCCAGCAACTACGTAGGGGGCACCAACACTGAAGCTTTCTTT.

CDR3 in amino acids: CASSVGRSQETQYF. The CDR3 DNA sequence: TGTGCCAGCAGCGTTGGACGAAGCCAAGAGACCCAGTACTTC. The chain recombines TRBV11-2 with TRBJ2-5; D gene unclear. V gave up 5 bases and J gave up 1 base, with 11 bases separating them. This CDR3 is 14 amino acids long. Germline V gene data show CDR1 as SGHAT and CDR2 as FQNNGV.

V gene TRBV7-9 combines with J gene TRBJ2-5; D unresolved. Germline loops: CDR1 SEHNR, CDR2 FQNEAQ (reference sequence). Trimming took 2 bases from V and 1 from J, leaving 2 bases between them. The CDR3 sequence is 12 residues long. As DNA, the CDR3 is TGTGCCAGCAGCTTAACCCAAGAGACCCAGTACTTC. It codes for CASSLTQETQYF.

The chain couples TRBV28 to TRBJ1-4; D is unclear. The V and J ends lost 3 bases and 0 bases respectively, with 5 bases between them. The CDR3 covers 14 residues. Per the germline V gene, CDR1 is MDHEN and CDR2 is SYDVKM. The CDR3 DNA reads TGTGCCAGCAGTTTCGTCGCAACTAATGAAAAACTGTTTTTT. Translating gives CASSFVATNEKLFF.

The V gene is TRBV30, the J gene TRBJ2-7, with TRBD2 matching 8 bases. Germline assignment: CDR1 GTSNPN and CDR2 SVGIG (reference sequence). The CDR3 loop spans 13 amino acids. The junction had 4 bases not matched to a gene; V was cut back by 4 bases and J by 2 bases. The CDR3 DNA reads TGTGCCTGGAATGGGCGGGAGGCCTACGAGCAGTACTTC. Protein: CAWNGREAYEQYF.

The J gene is TRBJ2-1, the V gene TRBV19; 10 nucleotides line up with TRBD2. This CDR3 spans 18 amino acids. The germline gives CDR1 LNHDA, CDR2 SQIVND (reference sequence). With 7 bases clipped from V and 7 bases from J, the junction kept 19 bases outside the gene matches. The CDR3 coding sequence is TGTGCCAGTACCGGGAGGGCTATGCCTAGCGGGAGTCGAAATGAGCAGTTCTTC. It codes for CASTGRAMPSGSRNEQFF.

The V gene is TRBV6-1, the J gene TRBJ1-1, with TRBD1 matching over 7 bases. Germline values: CDR1 MNHNS, CDR2 SASEGT. The V and J ends lost 4 bases and 0 bases, in that order; junction bases with no gene match: 8. CDR3 length: 16 amino acids. The CDR3 nucleotides read TGTGCCAGCAGTGTATCCCTCACAGGGGTGAACACTGAAGCTTTCTTT. This translates into CASSVSLTGVNTEAFF.

This chain uses TRBV10-1 with TRBJ2-4; a weak D match, TRBD2 (5 bases). CDR1 and CDR2 (germline): WNHNN, SYGVQD (reference sequence). The CDR3 has 15 amino acids. The germline V and J ends were trimmed by 3 bases and 7 bases, with 16 bases remaining between them. This CDR3 is CASSDSGIGWNIQYF. Written as DNA, the CDR3 is TGCGCCAGCAGTGATTCGGGGATTGGGTGGAACATTCAGTACTTC.